One and the same sample provided the 25 T cell receptor beta chains below, sequenced in a study of T cell responses to AZD1222 COVID-19 vaccine. Produced via immunoSEQ multiplex PCR; TCRdb's table is partial and in-frame only. The sample carries 140,000 or so clones, roughly 90% recorded once. Sequencing used peripheral blood, obtained 28 days after the second AZD1222 dose. The receptors were gathered from an adult who received the AZD1222 COVID-19 vaccine.

The chain carries TRBV20-1 and TRBJ2-1; D is unclear. The CDR3 extends over 14 amino acids. Trimming took 3 bases from V and 4 from J, leaving 13 bases between them. Germline loops: CDR1 DFQATT, CDR2 SNEGSKA (reference sequence). The CDR3 protein is CSASRETGYNEQFF. DNA of the CDR3: TGCAGTGCTAGTAGAGAGACCGGGTACAATGAGCAGTTCTTC.

This chain joins TRBV7-9 and TRBJ1-4; D is possibly TRBD1 (6 bases). Germline assignment: CDR1 SEHNR and CDR2 FQNEAQ (reference sequence). V shed 6 bases and J shed 5 bases, with 19 bases lying between them. The CDR3 covers 16 residues. The CDR3 spells CASSPTGPTSNEKLFF. The CDR3 nucleotides are TGTGCCAGCAGTCCAACAGGGCCCACGTCGAATGAAAAACTGTTTTTT.

This clone is a singleton in its sample. CDR3 coding DNA: TGTGCCAGCAGCCGCCATGCCGAGCGGGTCGGCACTGAAGCTTTCTTT. Translation gives CASSRHAERVGTEAFF. The chain employs TRBV14 and TRBJ1-1; D is unclear. Germline CDR1 reads SGHDN; CDR2 reads FVKESK. Trimming took 4 bases from V and 4 from J, leaving 19 bases between them. The CDR3 runs to 16 residues.

V is TRBV24-1 and J is TRBJ1-1, with D possibly matching TRBD1 (5 bases). Germline V CDR1 and CDR2: KGHDR, SFDVKD. This CDR3 is 16 amino acids long. Trimming left V 1 base short and J 3 bases short, with 14 bases between. CDR3 nucleotide sequence: TGTGCCACCAGTGATTTCCGGTGGGGCGGGGACACTGAAGCTTTCTTT. Translating it yields CATSDFRWGGDTEAFF.

The chain recombines TRBV19 with TRBJ1-2, with 9 bases fitting TRBD1. V lost 5 bases, J lost 3 bases, and 4 bases stayed unmatched. This CDR3 is 14 amino acids long. CDR1 LNHDA and CDR2 SQIVND come from the germline V gene (reference sequence). CDR3 sequence (DNA): TGTGCCAGTAGTCACCGGGACAGGGACTATGGCTACACCTTC. This translates into CASSHRDRDYGYTF.

This chain uses TRBV6-6 with TRBJ2-1; D is possibly TRBD2 (5 bases). The CDR3 has 15 amino acids. V dropped 5 bases and J dropped 0 bases, with 11 bases sitting between them. From germline, CDR1 is MNHNY and CDR2 SVGAGI (reference sequence). The CDR3 nucleotides read TGTGCCAGCAGTCAAAGCGGCAGCTCCTACAATGAGCAGTTCTTC. Translating it yields CASSQSGSSYNEQFF.

The chain combines TRBV5-6 with TRBJ1-2; the D gene is possibly TRBD1 (5 bases). Germline-derived CDR1 and CDR2 are SGHDT and YYEEEE. The V and J ends lost 2 bases and 3 bases respectively, with 8 bases between them. There are 13 residues in the CDR3. Here the CDR3 DNA reads TGTGCCAGCAGCTTCGGACAAGACTATGGCTACACCTTC. Its protein is CASSFGQDYGYTF.

This sequence joins TRBV2 and TRBJ2-4; 7 bases are a match to TRBD1. The CDR3 runs to 19 residues. The junction had 16 bases not matched to a gene; V was cut back by 5 bases and J by 0 bases. Germline V gene data show CDR1 as SNHLY and CDR2 as FYNNEI. The CDR3 reads CASSFRAGKGGQAKNIQYF. The CDR3 DNA reads TGTGCCAGCAGTTTCCGGGCAGGGAAAGGGGGCCAAGCCAAAAACATTCAGTACTTC.

Here the CDR3 DNA reads TGCAGCGTAACTGGGGACAGGGGGTTCTACGAGCAGTACTTC. Protein: CSVTGDRGFYEQYF. The V call is TRBV29-1, the J call TRBJ2-7, with TRBD1 matching 11 bases. This CDR3 has 14 amino acids. The V gene end was trimmed by 6 bases and the J gene end by 3 bases; junction bases not matched to a gene: 7. Per germline, CDR1 SQVTM and CDR2 ANQGSEA.

The V call is TRBV9, the J call TRBJ2-3, with 7 bases fitting TRBD2. V gave up 0 bases and J gave up 1 base; unmatched junction bases: 2. The CDR3 consists of 15 residues. The germline V gene encodes CDR1 SGDLS and CDR2 YYNGEE. The CDR3 sequence: CASSVVSGGTDTQYF. The CDR3 bases are TGTGCCAGCAGCGTAGTGAGCGGGGGCACAGATACGCAGTATTTT.

The chain joins TRBV19 to TRBJ2-2; tentatively, D is TRBD1 (6 bases). V lost 3 bases to trimming and J lost 1 base, with 12 bases between them. The germline CDR1 and CDR2 sequences are LNHDA and SQIVND (reference sequence). CDR3 size: 16 residues. The CDR3 sequence is CASSILGQLNTGELFF. CDR3 bases: TGTGCCAGTAGTATCCTGGGACAATTGAACACCGGGGAGCTGTTTTTT.

This chain links TRBV7-3 with TRBJ1-1; D is unresolved. V was shortened by 0 bases and J by 3 bases, with 11 bases between the two germline ends. CDR3 length: 15 residues. Germline V lookup: CDR1 SGHTA, CDR2 FQGTGA. The CDR3 DNA reads TGTGCCAGCAGCTTAACGTCGCGAGGTGACACTGAAGCTTTCTTT. It specifies CASSLTSRGDTEAFF.

The chain carries TRBV6-5 and TRBJ2-7; 10 nucleotides agree with TRBD2. CDR1 and CDR2 (germline): MNHEY, SVGAGI. After removal of 3 bases from V and 5 bases from J, the junction contained 10 bases not matched to a gene. This CDR3 region has 16 residues. This chain's CDR3 is CASSYSVLAGTNEQYF. The CDR3 nucleotides are TGTGCCAGCAGTTATAGTGTACTAGCGGGGACTAACGAGCAGTACTTC.

The chain combines TRBV2 with TRBJ1-3, with 7 bases fitting TRBD1. Germline-derived CDR1 and CDR2 are SNHLY and FYNNEI. This CDR3 spans 14 amino acids. Trimming took 2 bases from V and 2 from J; bases not matched to a gene: 0. CDR3: CASSEQGAGNTIYF. Here the CDR3 DNA reads TGTGCCAGCAGTGAACAGGGGGCTGGAAACACCATATATTTT.

The J gene is TRBJ1-1, the V gene TRBV11-2, with D perhaps matching TRBD1 (5 bases). Germline-derived CDR1 and CDR2 are SGHAT and FQNNGV. This CDR3 is 15 amino acids long. V lost 3 bases, J lost 0 bases, and 11 bases lay in between. The CDR3 loop reads CASSFDRLLNTEAFF. CDR3 bases: TGTGCCAGCAGCTTTGACAGACTCTTGAACACTGAAGCTTTCTTT.

The gene calls are TRBV9 and TRBJ1-1; 7 bases map to TRBD1. CDR3 length equals 15 residues. CDR1 is SGDLS, CDR2 YYNGEE, per germline. Trimming removed 3 bases from V and 0 bases from J; junction bases left unmatched: 5. The CDR3: CASSARQGVNTEAFF. The CDR3 DNA reads TGTGCCAGCAGCGCAAGACAGGGTGTGAACACTGAAGCTTTCTTT.

There are a few counts of this clone. The rearrangement uses TRBV19 and TRBJ1-3; a weak D match, TRBD1 (6 bases). CDR1 is LNHDA and CDR2 is SQIVND in the germline V gene (reference sequence). V lost 10 bases and J lost 0, with 16 bases in between. The CDR3 runs to 15 residues. For the CDR3, the DNA is TGTGCCACTCTCATTTCAGGGGCCTCTGGAAACACCATATATTTT. Translating it yields CATLISGASGNTIYF.

This chain links TRBV6-5 with TRBJ1-1, with D perhaps TRBD1 (6 bases). The CDR3 covers 14 residues. V lost 4 bases to trimming and J lost 11 bases, with 20 bases between them. From germline, CDR1 is MNHEY and CDR2 SVGAGI. Here the CDR3 DNA reads TGTGCCAGCAGTTTCGCCTTAATAGGGACACGGGCTTTCTTT. Translation: CASSFALIGTRAFF.

CDR3: CASSILGNEQFF. The CDR3 DNA sequence: TGTGCCAGCAGCATTCTAGGAAATGAGCAGTTCTTC. The gene calls are TRBV7-9 and TRBJ2-1; the D is unclear. The V end was cut by 5 bases, the J end by 7 bases, with 9 bases between. The CDR3 loop spans 12 amino acids. Germline values: CDR1 SEHNR, CDR2 FQNEAQ (reference sequence).

This clone was found a few times. The genes are TRBV6-5 and TRBJ1-1; D is unresolved. V was trimmed by 2 bases and J by 4 bases, leaving 8 bases between them. Germline V lookup: CDR1 MNHEY, CDR2 SVGAGI. There are 13 residues in the CDR3. In DNA form, the CDR3 reads TGTGCCAGCAGTTACCGCAACCCCACTGAAGCTTTCTTT. It yields the protein CASSYRNPTEAFF.

In this sample, this clone turned up once. The gene calls are TRBV6-5 and TRBJ2-3; D not resolved. Germline V CDR1 and CDR2: MNHEY, SVGAGI. The CDR3 length is 15 residues. With 0 bases removed from V and 5 bases from J, the gap between germline ends came to 12 bases. The CDR3 region is CASSYSAAPRDTQYF. The CDR3 nucleotides are TGTGCCAGCAGTTACTCGGCGGCCCCTAGAGATACGCAGTATTTT.

This clone occurred once. The chain's CDR3 is CASSRQGATNEKLFF. CDR3 in DNA: TGTGCCAGCAGCAGACAGGGGGCTACTAATGAAAAACTGTTTTTT. The chain combines TRBV7-2 with TRBJ1-4, with 10 bases identical to TRBD1. The CDR3 has 15 amino acids. Unmatched junction bases numbered 2, after V lost 5 bases and J lost 2 bases. The germline gives CDR1 SGHTA, CDR2 FQGNSA.

The chain combines TRBV5-1 with TRBJ1-6; 8 bases line up with TRBD1. Losses at the gene ends were 7 bases for V and 7 bases for J; bases not matched to a gene: 10. CDR3 size: 15 residues. Germline V lookup: CDR1 SGHRS, CDR2 YFSETQ. The CDR3 DNA is TGCGCCAGCTCGACAGGGGCGCGACTGAATTCACCCCTCCACTTT. Translating it yields CASSTGARLNSPLHF.

The chain employs TRBV6-4 and TRBJ1-2, with 7 bases identical to TRBD1. V was pared by 6 bases and J by 6 bases, with 10 bases of the junction left unmatched. This CDR3 has 14 residues. Germline V lookup: CDR1 MRHNA, CDR2 SNTAGT. This CDR3 is CASRPGERGHGYTF. In DNA form, the CDR3 reads TGTGCCAGCAGGCCCGGGGAGAGGGGGCATGGCTACACCTTC.

The genes are TRBV21-1 and TRBJ2-2; the table's D gene call, TRBD2, was not cross checked with the DNA. TRBV21-1 is designated a pseudogene. The CDR3 sequence is 19 residues long. CDR3 loop: CASSKARTRGGANTGELFF. CDR3 in DNA: TGTGCCAGCAGCAAAGCAAGAACTCGCGGGGGGGCGAACACCGGGGAGCTGTTTTTT.